The present T cell receptor (beta chain) was sequenced within a study of T cells after yellow fever vaccination. Study-wide points: The appearance of a small share of clonotypes in both CD4 and CD8 compartments was observed.

TCRdb ran MiXCR on the 5' RACE reads and lists one entry per CDR3 protein. The sample lists about 340,000 distinct CDR3 sequences; approximately 3.9% were seen once. Comments on this clonotype: As yet, its antigen is unknown.

The V end was cut by 3 bases, the J end by 4 bases, with 18 bases between. The CDR3 length is 15 residues. Germline CDR1 is DFQATT and CDR2 is SNEGSKA (reference sequence). The receptor comes from a man aged 18 to 35 who received the YFV17D yellow fever vaccine. This specimen consisted of PBMCs, obtained 5 days after the yellow fever booster vaccination. This chain links TRBV20-1 with TRBJ2-5; D is perhaps TRBD2 (5 bases). The chain's CDR3 is CSARRQLGRGETQYF. CDR3 in DNA: TGCAGTGCTAGGCGCCAATTGGGCCGGGGAGAGACCCAGTACTTC.